Presented here are 25 T cell receptor beta chains from one specimen sequenced in a study of metastatic and nonmetastatic thyroid tumors (dated by TCRdb to the early 2020s). No treatment had been received by any patient before thyroid surgery. Libraries were built with PCR. The listed sequencing device is Illumina HiSeq 4000. The raw public reads went through TCRdb reprocessing: fastp at Q25, MiXCR clone calling, in-frame beta chains kept. This sample gives roughly 59,000 clones in total; 15% to 20% of them show up just once. The ten most abundant clones make up roughly a tenth of the sample. The sample taken for sequencing was blood. The receptors stem from a male donor with papillary thyroid cancer or a benign thyroid nodule (not recorded which). Some clones in this sample may be carry-over from other donors' samples.

In this sample, this clone turned up many times. This rearrangement joins TRBV5-5 to TRBJ2-1; TRBD2 matches 10 bases. Germline V gives CDR1 SGHKS, CDR2 YYEKEE (reference sequence). This CDR3 has 16 amino acids. V trimming: 0 bases; J trimming: 8 bases; junction bases outside the gene matches: 8. CDR3 loop: CASSLGPAGGPHEQFF. As DNA, the CDR3 is TGTGCCAGCAGCTTGGGTCCAGCGGGAGGGCCACATGAGCAGTTCTTC.

In regard to this clone: Its ends do not fully match the called genes, so a read error is possible. This sequence joins TRBV9 and TRBJ2-1; possible D gene TRBD2, 6 bases. Per the germline V gene, CDR1 is SGDLS and CDR2 is YYNGEE. The CDR3 has 16 residues. The DNA of the CDR3 is TGTGCCAGTAGCGTATTATCCCGCGGGGCCTACAATGAGCAGTTCTTC. It yields the protein CASSVLSRGAYNEQFF.

This clone came up a few times. A read error is possible here, since a much larger clone lies one base away. The chain uses TRBV6-2 or TRBV6-3 and TRBJ1-5, with 9 bases matching TRBD1. This CDR3 comprises 15 residues. CDR1 and CDR2 from the germline V gene are MNHEY and SVGEGT. The CDR3 region has the DNA TGTGCCAGCAGTTCGGGACAGGGTGGCAATCAACCCCAGAATTTT. It encodes CASSSGQGGNQPQNF.

This clone was detected many times. This chain joins TRBV14 and TRBJ2-1, with D possibly being TRBD1 (8 bases). The CDR3 spans 17 residues. CDR1 and CDR2 from the germline V gene are SGHDN and FVKESK. The V and J ends lost 6 bases and 7 bases respectively, with 25 bases between them. The CDR3 DNA is TGTGCCAGCAGTTCTCTCAGCGGGGCAGGGGGCAGAAATGAGCAGTTCTTC. This encodes CASSSLSGAGGRNEQFF.

At least ten counts were recorded for this clone. This rearrangement joins TRBV6-1 to TRBJ2-1; tentatively, D is TRBD1 (5 bases). This CDR3 spans 15 amino acids. V lost 6 bases and J 0 bases, leaving 12 bases between the germline ends. Germline loops: CDR1 MNHNS, CDR2 SASEGT. DNA of the CDR3: TGTGCCAGCAGCCGCAGGGCAATCTCCTACAATGAGCAGTTCTTC. Its protein product is CASSRRAISYNEQFF.

There are many counts of this clone. The gene calls are TRBV14 and TRBJ2-3; 8 nucleotides align to TRBD2. Trimming at V came to 1 base and at J to 4 bases, leaving 4 bases not matched to a gene. The germline V gene encodes CDR1 SGHDN and CDR2 FVKESK. This CDR3 spans 15 amino acids. CDR3 region: CASSQVQGLADTQYF. The DNA for the CDR3 is TGTGCCAGCAGCCAAGTTCAGGGACTAGCAGATACGCAGTATTTT.

This clone has a count of ten or more. V usage is TRBV2 and J usage is TRBJ2-7; a weak D match, TRBD1 (6 bases). V was trimmed by 3 bases and J by 2 bases, leaving 17 bases between them. There are 16 residues in the CDR3. Germline CDR1 reads SNHLY; CDR2 reads FYNNEI. The CDR3 sequence: CASSELDRSYTYEQYV. The CDR3 region has the DNA TGTGCCAGCAGTGAGTTAGACAGGAGTTATACCTACGAGCAGTACGTC.

This clone has a count of ten or more. V and J are TRBV3-1 and TRBJ2-7; D remains ambiguous. The length of the CDR3 is 13 residues. V was cut by 4 bases and J by 3 bases, with 10 bases left in between. Germline V CDR1 and CDR2: LGHDT, YNNKEL (reference sequence). CDR3 sequence (DNA): TGTGCCAGCAGCCTCTCGCTGGACTACGAGCAGTACGTC. It encodes CASSLSLDYEQYV.

Worth noting for this clone: A junction end diverges from the germline sequence, so it may reflect a read error. The gene calls are TRBV11-2 and TRBJ1-3; TRBD1 agrees at 7 bases. Per the germline V gene, CDR1 is SGHAT and CDR2 is FQNNGV. CDR3 size: 16 residues. The CDR3 sequence: CSSSLGGVRSVGTTYF. The DNA for the CDR3 is TGTTCCAGCAGCTTAGGGGGCGTGAGAAGCGTAGGCACCACATATTTT.

There are many counts of this clone. The chain carries TRBV4-1 and TRBJ1-3, with D perhaps matching TRBD1 (5 bases). Germline CDR1 MGHRA, CDR2 YSYEKL. V shed 2 bases and J shed 0 bases, with 11 bases lying between them. The CDR3 runs to 16 residues. Here the CDR3 DNA reads TGCGCCAGCAGCCAACCGGGACGGTTCTCTGGAAACACCATATATTTT. Translating it yields CASSQPGRFSGNTIYF.

There are many counts of this clone. The chain couples TRBV29-1 to TRBJ1-5; D unresolved. The germline CDR1 and CDR2 sequences are SQVTM and ANQGSEA. This CDR3 is built from 13 residues. Trimming stripped 4 bases from V and 3 bases from J, with 10 bases between. CDR3 loop: CSVVVTDNQPQHF. DNA for the CDR3: TGCAGCGTTGTTGTAACGGACAATCAGCCCCAGCATTTT.

About this clone itself: A much more abundant neighbour one base away suggests this may be a read error. The rearrangement uses TRBV2 and TRBJ2-1; 8 bases fit TRBD2. The J segment lost 10 bases and the V segment lost 6 bases, leaving 14 bases of the junction unmatched. There are 15 residues in the CDR3. Germline loops: CDR1 SNHLY, CDR2 FYNNEI. CDR3 in amino acids: CASRAFWTSSDEQFF. CDR3 sequence (DNA): TGTGCCAGCAGAGCATTTTGGACTAGCTCTGACGAGCAGTTCTTC. Variable domain in full (rest from reference TRBV2 and TRBJ2-1): EPEVTQTPSHQVTQMGQEVILRCVPISNHLYFYWYRQILGQKVEFLVSFYNNEISEKSEIFDDQFSVERPDGSNFTLKIRSTKLEDSAMYFCASRAFWTSSDEQFFGPGTRLTVL.

This clone was recorded many times. The chain links TRBV15 to TRBJ1-2, with D uncertain. This CDR3 is built from 14 residues. V lost 3 bases and J 7 bases, leaving 15 bases between the germline ends. Germline values: CDR1 LNHNV, CDR2 YYDKDF (reference sequence). CDR3 sequence reads: CATSSPDGVRGYTF. Written as DNA, the CDR3 is TGTGCCACCAGCAGTCCCGACGGCGTTCGTGGCTACACCTTC.

This clone was counted between two and nine times. The chain recombines TRBV6-1 with TRBJ2-3; D might be TRBD1 or TRBD2, each matching 6 bases. This CDR3 region has 13 residues. In germline, CDR1 is MNHNS, CDR2 SASEGT. V lost 5 bases, J lost 12 bases, and 18 bases lay in between. The CDR3 here is CASSLQGLDKQYF. Written as DNA, the CDR3 is TGTGCCAGCAGTTTACAGGGACTGGATAAACAGTATTTT.

The sample holds many counts of this clone. The rearrangement joins TRBV24-1 to TRBJ2-1, with D perhaps TRBD1 or TRBD2 (5 bases each). The CDR3 is 18 residues long. The germline gives CDR1 KGHDR, CDR2 SFDVKD. The V end lost 3 bases, the J end lost 2 bases, and 19 bases lay between the germline ends. The CDR3 is CATSDPLDGHGTYNEQFF. The DNA of the CDR3 is TGTGCCACCAGTGATCCACTCGACGGACACGGGACCTACAATGAGCAGTTCTTC.

The gene calls are TRBV7-6 and TRBJ2-3; possibly TRBD2 for D (5 bases). Trimming cost V 5 bases and J 3 bases, with 18 bases left between them. The CDR3 is made up of 16 amino acids. CDR1 and CDR2 (germline): SGHVS, FNYEAQ. CDR3: CASSLEGGGRTDTQYF. In DNA, the CDR3 is TGTGCCAGCAGCCTAGAGGGCGGAGGTAGGACAGATACGCAGTATTTT. Full variable domain (outside the CDR3, taken from reference TRBV7-6 and TRBJ2-3): GAGVSQSPRYKVTKRGQDVALRCDPISGHVSLYWYRQALGQGPEFLTYFNYEAQQDKSGLPNDRFSAERPEGSISTLTIQRTEQRDSAMYRCASSLEGGGRTDTQYFGPGTRLTVL.

With respect to this clone: One end of the junction fails to match germline, which may point to a read error. The chain is built from TRBV9 and TRBJ2-1; 7 nucleotides match TRBD2. CDR3 length: 15 amino acids. The germline CDR1 and CDR2 sequences are SGDLS and YYNGEE. The CDR3 reads CASIVEASGYNEQFF. In DNA, the CDR3 is TGTGCCAGCATCGTAGAGGCTAGCGGCTACAATGAGCAGTTCTTC.

In this sample, this clone turned up many times. The V and J genes are TRBV7-9 and TRBJ2-5, with 10 bases aligning to TRBD1. This CDR3 is built from 14 residues. The V and J ends lost 4 bases and 4 bases, in that order; junction bases with no gene match: 3. Germline V gives CDR1 SEHNR, CDR2 FQNEAQ (reference sequence). The CDR3 coding sequence is TGTGCCAGCAGCTCGGGACAGGGGATAGAGACCCAGTACTTC. Its translation: CASSSGQGIETQYF.

V usage is TRBV6-1 and J usage is TRBJ1-4; a weak D match, TRBD1 (5 bases). V dropped 5 bases and J dropped 7 bases, with 11 bases sitting between them. CDR1 is MNHNS, CDR2 SASEGT, per germline. CDR3 length: 13 amino acids. CDR3 coding DNA: TGTGCCAGCAGTAGGGGAGGTGGTGAAAAACTGTTTTTT. It codes for CASSRGGGEKLFF.

A word on this clone: At one end, the junction sequence differs from germline, possibly due to a read error. V gene TRBV20-1 combines with J gene TRBJ1-5; no firm D call. This CDR3 has 15 residues. Germline CDR1 and CDR2: DFQATT and SNEGSKA (reference sequence). The CDR3 DNA sequence: TGCAGTGGTAGAGATCCGAGTGAAGGCAATCAGCCCCAGCATTTT. This encodes CSGRDPSEGNQPQHF.

Many counts were recorded for this clone. The chain carries TRBV5-1 and TRBJ1-6, with 11 bases lining up with TRBD1. J was trimmed by 3 bases and V by 6 bases; bases with no gene match: 5. The germline V gene has CDR1 SGHRS and CDR2 YFSETQ. This CDR3 spans 16 amino acids. For the CDR3, the DNA is TGCGCCAGCAATAGGACAGGGGGCGTCTATAATTCACCCCTCCACTTT. Residues: CASNRTGGVYNSPLHF.

This clone was detected many times. V and J are TRBV6-1 and TRBJ2-2, with a tentative D call TRBD2 (6 bases). This CDR3 spans 14 amino acids. Germline-derived CDR1 and CDR2 are MNHNS and SASEGT. V was cut by 6 bases and J by 3 bases, with 11 bases left in between. The CDR3 DNA reads as TGTGCCAGCAGGGGCGGGAAGGACACCGGGGAGCTGTTTTTT. Protein: CASRGGKDTGELFF.

As DNA, the CDR3 is TGTGCCAGCAGTTATGCGGGAGACTACGAGCAGTACTTC. Its protein is CASSYAGDYEQYF. This chain connects TRBV6-2 or TRBV6-3 to TRBJ2-7, with TRBD2 identical over 7 bases. J was trimmed by 3 bases and V by 3 bases; bases with no gene match: 2. Per germline, CDR1 MNHEY and CDR2 SVGEGT. The CDR3 has 13 residues.

This clone has a count of ten or more. This chain joins TRBV4-1 and TRBJ2-2, with 9 bases that match TRBD2. Trimming cost V 4 bases and J 4 bases; bases outside gene matches: 10. Germline CDR1 MGHRA, CDR2 YSYEKL. The CDR3 runs to 17 residues. CDR3: CASSLAGDPSSTGELFF. CDR3 bases: TGCGCCAGCAGCCTAGCGGGGGACCCGTCGAGCACCGGGGAGCTGTTTTTT.

This clone was seen a handful of times. The chain employs TRBV11-2 and TRBJ1-3, with a possible D match to TRBD1 (5 bases). The germline V gene has CDR1 SGHAT and CDR2 FQNNGV. The length of the CDR3 is 18 residues. The germline V and J ends were trimmed by 0 bases and 2 bases, with 17 bases remaining between them. The CDR3 DNA is TGTGCCAGCAGCTTAGATGGGGCAGGGTGGGGTGCTGGAAACACCATATATTTT. It codes for CASSLDGAGWGAGNTIYF.